Each of the 21 T cell receptor beta chains below was sequenced from the same sample in a study of CD8 T cells in Susac syndrome. Random hexamers were used to reverse transcribe roughly 0.5 to 1 ug of RNA. TCRdb redid the calling of the immunoSEQ multiplex PCR reads with MiXCR, one entry per CDR3 protein. This table has 330,000 or so distinct CDR3 sequences, 85% appearing once. Input material: CD8+ T cells from PBMCs. These receptors all come from a human donor with multiple sclerosis.

The genes are TRBV6-2 or TRBV6-3 and TRBJ1-5, with D possibly matching TRBD1 (6 bases). From germline, CDR1 is MNHEY and CDR2 SVGEGT. The V gene lost 3 bases and the J gene lost 9 bases, with 15 bases spanning the gap. The CDR3 spans 14 residues. The CDR3 here is CASSYMGAAVPQHF. The CDR3 coding sequence is TGTGCCAGCAGTTATATGGGGGCAGCTGTGCCCCAGCATTTT.

This clonotype was picked up one time. This chain joins TRBV10-3 and TRBJ1-1; TRBD1 might be the D (6 bases). The germline V gene encodes CDR1 ENHRY and CDR2 SYGVKD. V lost 8 bases and J 0 bases, leaving 25 bases between the germline ends. The CDR3 length is 18 residues. The CDR3 reads CAIRVDPPRGGLNTEAFF. CDR3 sequence (DNA): TGTGCCATCCGAGTGGATCCTCCCAGGGGTGGGCTGAACACTGAAGCTTTCTTT.

The chain links TRBV7-9 to TRBJ2-7; 9 bases line up with TRBD1. The V and J ends lost 0 bases and 4 bases, in that order; junction bases with no gene match: 4. CDR3 length equals 15 residues. The germline V gene has CDR1 SEHNR and CDR2 FQNEAQ (reference sequence). The CDR3 sequence: CASSLAGTGYYEQYF. The DNA for the CDR3 is TGTGCCAGCAGCTTAGCTGGGACAGGGTATTACGAGCAGTACTTC.

The chain couples TRBV7-9 to TRBJ1-5; unclear D gene. Germline V gene lookup returns CDR1 SEHNR and CDR2 FQNEAQ (reference sequence). The CDR3 runs to 14 residues. V was cut by 6 bases and J by 0 bases, with 9 bases left in between. The CDR3 spells CASSGGFSNQPQHF. In DNA, the CDR3 is TGTGCCAGCAGTGGTGGTTTTAGCAATCAGCCCCAGCATTTT. Full variable domain (outside the CDR3, taken from reference TRBV7-9 and TRBJ1-5): DTGVSQNPRHKITKRGQNVTFRCDPISEHNRLYWYRQTLGQGPEFLTYFQNEAQLEKSRLLSDRFSAERPKGSFSTLEIQRTEQGDSAMYLCASSGGFSNQPQHFGDGTRLSIL.

A note on this clonotype: One junction end disagrees with the germline gene, perhaps due to a read error. This chain's CDR3 is CASSLDWDIQGGEPQYF. The CDR3 region has the DNA TGTGCCAGCAGCTTAGATTGGGACATCCAAGGGGGAGAGCCCCAGTACTTC. The rearrangement links TRBV11-2 to TRBJ2-5; D might be TRBD1 (6 bases). CDR3 length: 17 residues. In germline, CDR1 is SGHAT, CDR2 FQNNGV.

The chain links TRBV10-3 to TRBJ1-5; no firm D call. Germline V gives CDR1 ENHRY, CDR2 SYGVKD. This CDR3 is built from 14 residues. Trimming pared 0 bases from V and 1 base from J, leaving 4 bases between. Written as DNA, the CDR3 is TGTGCCATCAGTGAGTCTGGCAGCAATCAGCCCCAGCATTTT. Translation gives CAISESGSNQPQHF.

This sequence joins TRBV6-5 and TRBJ2-3; D might be TRBD2 (5 bases). V lost 7 bases to trimming and J lost 6 bases, with 11 bases between them. The germline V gene has CDR1 MNHEY and CDR2 SVGAGI. The CDR3 is made up of 12 amino acids. CDR3 protein: CASTGGPDTQYF. In nucleotides, the CDR3 is TGTGCCAGCACCGGCGGGCCGGATACGCAGTATTTT.

The gene calls are TRBV20-1 and TRBJ2-1; 12 bases match TRBD2. The CDR3 is made up of 15 amino acids. J lost 9 bases, V lost 0 bases, and 6 bases had no gene match. Germline CDR1 DFQATT, CDR2 SNEGSKA (reference sequence). This chain's CDR3 is CSARDKGLAGTEQFF. The CDR3 DNA reads as TGCAGTGCTAGAGATAAAGGACTAGCGGGAACTGAGCAGTTCTTC.

The chain links TRBV12-3 or TRBV12-4 to TRBJ2-1; D tentatively fits TRBD1 or TRBD2 (5 bases each). Deletions cut 11 bases from V and 9 bases from J, with 17 bases between. This CDR3 has 12 residues. CDR3 residues: CAASLPGSEQFF. The CDR3 DNA follows: TGTGCCGCGTCACTCCCAGGGAGTGAGCAGTTCTTC.

V and J are TRBV25-1 and TRBJ2-1, with TRBD2 matching 10 bases. This CDR3 comprises 14 residues. J was trimmed by 4 bases and V by 7 bases; bases with no gene match: 4. Per the germline V gene, CDR1 is MGHDK and CDR2 is SYGVNS. The CDR3 DNA is TGTGCCAGCACAACTAGCGGGGTTTACAATGAGCAGTTCTTC. This gives the protein CASTTSGVYNEQFF.

The genes are TRBV5-1 and TRBJ2-5; a weak D match, TRBD2 (6 bases). This CDR3 is built from 14 residues. Looked up from germline, CDR1 is SGHRS and CDR2 is YFSETQ. Trimming removed 5 bases at V and 2 bases at J, with 13 bases between. The CDR3 loop reads CASRGPSEQETQYF. CDR3 sequence (DNA): TGCGCCAGCAGAGGGCCTAGCGAACAAGAGACCCAGTACTTC.

The chain is built from TRBV28 and TRBJ2-7; TRBD2 aligns across 9 bases. This CDR3 comprises 16 residues. Per the germline V gene, CDR1 is MDHEN and CDR2 is SYDVKM. V gave up 5 bases and J gave up 3 bases; unmatched junction bases: 11. Here the CDR3 DNA reads TGTGCCAGCAGTGACAGCGGGAGGACGGCCCACTACGAGCAGTACTTC. It specifies CASSDSGRTAHYEQYF.

The V and J genes are TRBV11-2 and TRBJ1-2, with D possibly being TRBD1 (6 bases). Germline-derived CDR1 and CDR2 are SGHAT and FQNNGV. The CDR3 loop spans 15 amino acids. V was shortened by 6 bases and J by 0 bases, with 14 bases between the two germline ends. The DNA for the CDR3 is TGTGCCAGCAGTTACCGGGACACTGCTAACTATGGCTACACCTTC. It is translated as CASSYRDTANYGYTF.

The chain carries TRBV28 and TRBJ2-7; 9 bases are shared with TRBD1. V shed 6 bases, J shed 4 bases, and the junction held 7 bases outside the gene matches. The V gene's germline CDR1 is MDHEN and CDR2 SYDVKM. The CDR3 is 14 residues long. The DNA for the CDR3 is TGTGCCAGCAGCAGGCTGGGACAGGGTTACGAGCAGTACTTC. Translated: CASSRLGQGYEQYF.

This clonotype has a handful of counts. This chain uses TRBV10-3 with TRBJ2-7; D uncertain. Trimming cost V 4 bases and J 1 base, with 2 bases left between them. Germline V gene data show CDR1 as ENHRY and CDR2 as SYGVKD. There are 11 residues in the CDR3. CDR3 sequence: CAISGSYEQYF. CDR3 DNA sequence: TGTGCCATCAGTGGGTCCTACGAGCAGTACTTC.

The rearrangement uses TRBV13 and TRBJ2-2; no firm D call. This CDR3 is built from 15 residues. Trimming took 5 bases from V and 4 from J, leaving 14 bases between them. Germline CDR1 and CDR2: PRHDT and FYEKMQ (reference sequence). As DNA, the CDR3 is TGTGCCAGCAGCCCTGCCAAGAACCCCACCGGGGAGCTGTTTTTT. It is translated as CASSPAKNPTGELFF.

The chain joins TRBV29-1 to TRBJ2-7, with D possibly TRBD1 on 5 matching bases. This CDR3 comprises 11 residues. Germline CDR1 is SQVTM and CDR2 is ANQGSEA. Trimming shortened V by 2 bases and J by 6 bases, and 8 bases separated the two germline ends. CDR3 nucleotide sequence: TGCAGCGTTGAACAGGGTCTCGAGCAGTACTTC. Its translation: CSVEQGLEQYF.

This chain links TRBV19 with TRBJ2-1, with no clear D. The CDR3 has 14 residues. V lost 1 base to trimming and J lost 3 bases, with 7 bases between them. Germline assignment: CDR1 LNHDA and CDR2 SQIVND (reference sequence). The chain's CDR3 is CASSIGEFYNEQFF. The CDR3 bases are TGTGCCAGTAGTATAGGAGAATTCTACAATGAGCAGTTCTTC.

The V and J genes are TRBV19 and TRBJ2-3, with D hard to call. Germline-derived CDR1 and CDR2 are LNHDA and SQIVND (reference sequence). The CDR3 totals 14 residues. V lost 2 bases, J lost 1 base, and 7 bases lay in between. This CDR3 reads CASSIYGGTDTQYF. CDR3 coding DNA: TGTGCCAGTAGTATATATGGCGGCACAGATACGCAGTATTTT. The full variable domain, in which reference TRBV19 and TRBJ2-3 provide the parts outside the CDR3, is DGGITQSPKYLFRKEGQNVTLSCEQNLNHDAMYWYRQDPGQGLRLIYYSQIVNDFQKGDIAEGYSVSREKKESFPLTVTSAQKNPTAFYLCASSIYGGTDTQYFGPGTRLTVL.

V is TRBV6-5 and J is TRBJ2-3, with D perhaps TRBD1 or TRBD2 (5 bases each). V gave up 2 bases and J gave up 0 bases, with 12 bases separating them. The length of the CDR3 is 16 residues. The germline gives CDR1 MNHEY, CDR2 SVGAGI. CDR3: CASSYRGAISTDTQYF. CDR3 sequence (DNA): TGTGCCAGCAGTTACAGAGGGGCTATTAGCACAGATACGCAGTATTTT.

The CDR3 DNA is TGTGCCAGCAGCTTCCGGGACAGGGTCGGGGTTGATGAAGCTTTCTTT. It yields the protein CASSFRDRVGVDEAFF. This chain uses TRBV12-3 or TRBV12-4 with TRBJ1-1; 9 nucleotides line up with TRBD1. The V and J ends lost 6 bases and 7 bases, in that order; junction bases with no gene match: 15. This CDR3 region has 16 residues.